This TCR beta chain was retrieved from a study of blood T cell repertoires in COVID-19. Study overall: Whether acute or convalescent, the COVID-19 samples came from the United States, Italy and Spain. The cDNA or gDNA used as material had been derived from T cells, B-cell-depleted T cells, or PBMCs.

Original methodology: Estimation of nucleated cell counts relied on the amplification of reference gene primers. The method was immunoSEQ multiplex PCR; TCRdb's version includes in-frame clones alone and lacks a portion of them. Clone size and V and J calls were adopted from that table, with D and trimming inferred from the DNA. The sample yields roughly 250,000 clones, 84% seen once. The sequencing input was peripheral blood. This clonotype was obtained from a man aged 45-65 years with active or convalescent COVID-19.

The CDR3 protein is CASRNELAGGTTYNEQFF. The CDR3 DNA sequence: TGCGCCAGCAGGAACGAACTAGCGGGGGGGACCACCTACAATGAGCAGTTCTTC. The J gene is TRBJ2-1, the V gene TRBV23-1; 13 nucleotides match TRBD2. TRBV23-1 is classed as an ORF, of uncertain function. The CDR3 is 18 amino acids. V shed 6 bases and J 2 bases; nucleotides not matched to a gene: 10.